The rows below give T cell receptor beta chains drawn from one sample of a study of immune evolution from preneoplasia to lung adenocarcinoma. Method: immunoSEQ multiplex PCR; TCRdb's copy keeps in-frame clones and lacks some. This sample yields over 11,000 clones, of which around three quarters are seen a single time; roughly 4.9% belongs to the top ten. The sequenced sample was FFPE minimally invasive lung adenocarcinoma tissue. The source of these receptors is a person aged 70 to 85 with lung adenocarcinoma. CDR3s include the opening cysteine and the closing phenylalanine or tryptophan. A D gene is named only where the DNA matches it firmly. Rows may omit the clone size; those that give it use once, few, many or a size class.

CDR3nt	CDR3aa	v_gene	abundance	d_gene	j_gene
TGTGCCAGCATTAGCGGGGGAGCAGGAGAGACCCAGTACTTC	CASISGGAGETQYF	TRBV28	NA	TRBD2	TRBJ2-5
TGTGCCAGCAGCGGAGGGACTAGCGGGGGGATGTACGAGCAGTACTTC	CASSGGTSGGMYEQYF	TRBV7-9	NA	TRBD2	TRBJ2-7
TGTGCCAGCTCACCGCGACCGGGACAGGGGGCGTATGAGCAGTTCTTC	CASSPRPGQGAYEQFF	TRBV18	NA	TRBD1	TRBJ2-1
TGTGCCAGCAGTAAGCGATCTCAGTCTTATGGCTACACCTTC	CASSKRSQSYGYTF	TRBV28	NA	NA	TRBJ1-2
TGTGCCAGCAGTTTACTCGGACTAGCGGGGCTTATGGATACGCAGTATTTT	CASSLLGLAGLMDTQYF	TRBV5-6	NA	TRBD2	TRBJ2-3
TGTGCCAGCAGCTCACCGGGACAGGGGGCTCGGGAGCTGTTTTTT	CASSSPGQGARELFF	TRBV7-2	once	TRBD1	TRBJ2-2
TGCGCCAGCCTGGGACGCGGGACCTCCTACGAGCAGTACTTC	CASLGRGTSYEQYF	TRBV23-1	NA	NA	TRBJ2-7
TGTGCCAGCAGCGCAACCCCAGATACGCAGTATTTT	CASSATPDTQYF	TRBV9	once	NA	TRBJ2-3
TGCGCCAGTGAACAGGGGAAGGTTCAGCCCCAGCATTTT	CASEQGKVQPQHF	TRBV10-1	NA	TRBD1	TRBJ1-5
TGTGCCAGCAGCGCCGAGGGTTTAGAGACAGATACGCAGTATTTT	CASSAEGLETDTQYF	TRBV9	NA	NA	TRBJ2-3
TGCAGCGTTGAGTTCACAGACAATCAGCCCCAGCATTTT	CSVEFTDNQPQHF	TRBV29-1	NA	NA	TRBJ1-5
TGCGCCAGCAGCGGACAGGGGCCCCCCTACGAGCAGTACTTC	CASSGQGPPYEQYF	TRBV4-1	NA	TRBD1	TRBJ2-7
TGTGCCATCGAGAGGGCAGGGGGTAATGAGCAGTTCTTC	CAIERAGGNEQFF	TRBV10-3	NA	TRBD1	TRBJ2-1
TGTGCCAGCAGCCACAGCGGAAACACTGAAGCTTTCTTT	CASSHSGNTEAFF	TRBV7-9	NA	NA	TRBJ1-1
TGTGCCAGCAGCTCCGGACTATTTTCAGAGACCCAGTACTTC	CASSSGLFSETQYF	TRBV11-1	NA	NA	TRBJ2-5
TGTGCCAGCAGGGGGACCGGGACAGGGGTTAAAGGCTACACCTTC	CASRGTGTGVKGYTF	TRBV2	few	TRBD1	TRBJ1-2
TGCGCCAGCACTGCGATTGCGGATGGTGGTGGGGAGACCCAGTACTTC	CASTAIADGGGETQYF	TRBV10-2	NA	NA	TRBJ2-5
TGCGCCAGCAGCCCGTTGGGGGGTACCAACGTCCTGACTTTC	CASSPLGGTNVLTF	TRBV5-1	NA	NA	TRBJ2-6
TGTGCCAGCACCCCTCATAGGGACGCCAACTATGGCTACACCTTC	CASTPHRDANYGYTF	TRBV21-1	NA	NA	TRBJ1-2
TGTGCCAGCTCACTCGACTCCCTCGGACTTGGAAACACCATATATTTT	CASSLDSLGLGNTIYF	TRBV18	NA	NA	TRBJ1-3
TGCGCCAGCAGCCAAGGACGGGCGGGGGTCGGGGAGCTGTTTTTT	CASSQGRAGVGELFF	TRBV4-1	NA	TRBD2	TRBJ2-2
TGTGCCAGCAGCTCCTCCCCAGCGGGCGTCCAATATTCTAGCACAGATACGCAGTATTTT	CASSSSPAGVQYSSTDTQYF	TRBV7-6	NA	NA	TRBJ2-3
TGTGCCAGCAGCTTGGACAGGGGGCGTGTAGATACGCAGTATTTT	CASSLDRGRVDTQYF	TRBV7-6	NA	TRBD1	TRBJ2-3
TGTGCCTGGAGCCCAGACGGGACTAGCGGGTACGAGCAGTACTTC	CAWSPDGTSGYEQYF	TRBV30	NA	TRBD2	TRBJ2-7
TGTGCCAGCAGTCAGACAGGGAGTAACACTGAAGCTTTCTTT	CASSQTGSNTEAFF	TRBV6-4	NA	TRBD1	TRBJ1-1
TGTGCCAGCAGTGCCATATCTCCGGGACAGGGGGTGGGATACTATGGCTACACCTTC	CASSAISPGQGVGYYGYTF	TRBV28	NA	TRBD1	TRBJ1-2
TGTGCCAGCAGTTTGGAGAATTGGGGGACCCAGTACTTC	CASSLENWGTQYF	TRBV28	NA	NA	TRBJ2-5
TGTGCCAGTAGTATAGCAAGGTCTGGAAACACCATATATTTT	CASSIARSGNTIYF	TRBV19	NA	NA	TRBJ1-3
TGTGCCAGCAGCTCCTGGGGACTAGCGGGGGGACCCTCCTACAATGAGCAGTTCTTC	CASSSWGLAGGPSYNEQFF	TRBV11-1	NA	TRBD2	TRBJ2-1
TGTGCCAGCACCGATAGCAATCAGCCCCAGCATTTT	CASTDSNQPQHF	TRBV6-1	NA	NA	TRBJ1-5
TGTGCCACCAGCAGAGATTTTGCGGGGGGGGGAGATACGCAGTATTTT	CATSRDFAGGGDTQYF	TRBV15	NA	TRBD2	TRBJ2-3
TGTGCCAGCAGCTCTGGTTTTGTGGGAGAAGCTTTCTTT	CASSSGFVGEAFF	TRBV7-3	once	NA	TRBJ1-1
NA	CASSVGQGNSGANVLTF	TRBV21-1	NA	NA	TRBJ2-6
TGTGCCACCAGCAGGTACAGTCGGTCTGAGACCCAGTACTTC	CATSRYSRSETQYF	TRBV15	once	NA	TRBJ2-5
TGTGCCAGCAGTAAGGGACAGGGTGGTAGGACTGAAGCTTTCTTT	CASSKGQGGRTEAFF	TRBV28	NA	TRBD1	TRBJ1-1
TGTGCCAGCAGCGTAGGAGCCAGCAATAATTCACCCCTCCACTTT	CASSVGASNNSPLHF	TRBV9	once	NA	TRBJ1-6
TGTGCCAGCAGTTTCCGGCGGCCTCCCTACGAGCAGTACTTC	CASSFRRPPYEQYF	TRBV28	NA	NA	TRBJ2-7
TGTGCCAGCAGCCCTACAGGGAACACTGAAGCTTTCTTT	CASSPTGNTEAFF	TRBV6-4	NA	NA	TRBJ1-1
TGCGCCAGCAGCCAAGTGGCGACTGAGAGCTATGGCTACACCTTC	CASSQVATESYGYTF	TRBV4-1	NA	NA	TRBJ1-2
TGTGCTAGCAGTGCCGGGACGGGGCAAGAGACCCAGTACTTC	CASSAGTGQETQYF	TRBV7-7	NA	NA	TRBJ2-5
TGTGCCAGCAGGACCACTGACAGGGGGCCTGAAGCTTTCTTT	CASRTTDRGPEAFF	TRBV28	once	TRBD1	TRBJ1-1
TGTGCCAGTACCCCAGTTGGTGGGGGTAGGGGGAACCCCTACGAGCAGTACTTC	CASTPVGGGRGNPYEQYF	TRBV19	few	NA	TRBJ2-7